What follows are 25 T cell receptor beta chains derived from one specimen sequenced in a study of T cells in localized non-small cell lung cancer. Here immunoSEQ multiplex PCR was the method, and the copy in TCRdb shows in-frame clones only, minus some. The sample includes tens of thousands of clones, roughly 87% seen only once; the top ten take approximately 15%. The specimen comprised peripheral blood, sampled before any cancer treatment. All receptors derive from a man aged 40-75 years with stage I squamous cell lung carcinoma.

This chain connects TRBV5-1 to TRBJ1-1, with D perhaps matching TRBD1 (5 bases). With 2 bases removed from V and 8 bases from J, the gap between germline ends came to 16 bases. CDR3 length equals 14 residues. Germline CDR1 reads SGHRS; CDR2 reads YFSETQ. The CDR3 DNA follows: TGCGCCAGCAGCTTCGCGGGGGACCTGGGGGAAGCTTTCTTT. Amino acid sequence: CASSFAGDLGEAFF.

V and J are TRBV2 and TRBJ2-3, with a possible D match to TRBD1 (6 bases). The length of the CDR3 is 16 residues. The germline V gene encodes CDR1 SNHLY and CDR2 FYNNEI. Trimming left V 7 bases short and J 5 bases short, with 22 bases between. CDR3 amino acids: CASTLGQVSRGDTQYF. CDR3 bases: TGTGCCAGCACCCTGGGGCAGGTCAGCAGGGGAGATACGCAGTATTTT. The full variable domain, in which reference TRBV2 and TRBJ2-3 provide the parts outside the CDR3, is EPEVTQTPSHQVTQMGQEVILRCVPISNHLYFYWYRQILGQKVEFLVSFYNNEISEKSEIFDDQFSVERPDGSNFTLKIRSTKLEDSAMYFCASTLGQVSRGDTQYFGPGTRLTVL.

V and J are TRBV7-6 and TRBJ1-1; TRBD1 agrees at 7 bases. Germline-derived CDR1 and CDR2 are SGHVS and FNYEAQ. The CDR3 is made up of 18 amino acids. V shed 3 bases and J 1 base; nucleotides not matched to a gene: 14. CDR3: CASSLNAVLTGRNTEAFF. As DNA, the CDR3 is TGTGCCAGCAGCTTGAACGCCGTGTTGACAGGGAGGAACACTGAAGCTTTCTTT.

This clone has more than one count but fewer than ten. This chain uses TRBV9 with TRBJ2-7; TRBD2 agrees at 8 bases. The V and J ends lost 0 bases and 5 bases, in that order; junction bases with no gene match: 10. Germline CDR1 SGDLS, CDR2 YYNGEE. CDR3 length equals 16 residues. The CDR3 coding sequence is TGTGCCAGCAGCGTAGAGATCGGGGGGGCCGAAAACGAGCAGTACTTC. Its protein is CASSVEIGGAENEQYF.

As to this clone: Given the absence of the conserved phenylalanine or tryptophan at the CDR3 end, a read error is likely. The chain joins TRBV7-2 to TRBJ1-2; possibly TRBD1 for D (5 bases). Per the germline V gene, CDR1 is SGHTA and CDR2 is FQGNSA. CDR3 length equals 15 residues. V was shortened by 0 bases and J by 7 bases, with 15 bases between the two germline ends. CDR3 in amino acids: CASSLAVGGGIGYTL. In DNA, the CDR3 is TGTGCCAGCAGCTTAGCAGTCGGGGGAGGGATTGGCTACACCCTC.

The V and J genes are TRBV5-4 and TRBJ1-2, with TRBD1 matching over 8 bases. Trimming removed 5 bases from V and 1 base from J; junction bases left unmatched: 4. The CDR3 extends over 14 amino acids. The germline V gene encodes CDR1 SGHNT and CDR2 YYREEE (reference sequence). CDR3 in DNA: TGTGCCAGCAGTGACAGGGGTCGTAACTATGGCTACACCTTC. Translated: CASSDRGRNYGYTF. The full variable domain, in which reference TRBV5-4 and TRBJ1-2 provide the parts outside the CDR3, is ETGVTQSPTHLIKTRGQQVTLRCSSQSGHNTVSWYQQALGQGPQFIFQYYREEENGRGNFPPRFSGLQFPNYSSELNVNALELDDSALYLCASSDRGRNYGYTFGSGTRLTVV.

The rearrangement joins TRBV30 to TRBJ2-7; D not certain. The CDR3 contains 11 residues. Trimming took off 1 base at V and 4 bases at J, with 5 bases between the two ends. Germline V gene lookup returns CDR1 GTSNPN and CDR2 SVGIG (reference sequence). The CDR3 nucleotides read TGTGCCTGGAGTGACGGGTACGAGCAGTACTTC. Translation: CAWSDGYEQYF.

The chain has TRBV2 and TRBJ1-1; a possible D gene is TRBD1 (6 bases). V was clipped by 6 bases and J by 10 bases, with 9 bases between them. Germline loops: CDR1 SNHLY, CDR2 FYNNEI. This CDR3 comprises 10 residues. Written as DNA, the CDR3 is TGTGCCAGCAGACAGGGTATAGCTTTCTTT. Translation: CASRQGIAFF.

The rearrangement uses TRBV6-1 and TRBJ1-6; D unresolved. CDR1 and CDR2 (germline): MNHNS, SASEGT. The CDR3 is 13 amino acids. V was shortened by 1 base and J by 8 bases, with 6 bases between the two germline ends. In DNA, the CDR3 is TGTGCCAGCAGTGAAGGTCCAGATTCACCCCTCCACTTT. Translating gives CASSEGPDSPLHF.

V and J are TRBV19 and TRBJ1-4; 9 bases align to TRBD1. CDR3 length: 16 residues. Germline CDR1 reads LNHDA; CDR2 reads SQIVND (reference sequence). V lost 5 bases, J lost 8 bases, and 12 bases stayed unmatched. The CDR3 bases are TGTGCCAGTAGTCTCCGCCGGACAGGGGCGGACGAAAAACTGTTTTTT. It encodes CASSLRRTGADEKLFF.

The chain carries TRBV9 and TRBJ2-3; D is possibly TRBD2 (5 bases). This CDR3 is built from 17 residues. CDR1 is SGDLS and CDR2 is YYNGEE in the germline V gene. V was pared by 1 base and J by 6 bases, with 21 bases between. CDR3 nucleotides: TGTGCCAGCAGCGTAAATCTTGGGAGTTGGAGCGAGGATACGCAGTATTTT. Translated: CASSVNLGSWSEDTQYF.

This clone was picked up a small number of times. The CDR3, as DNA: TGTGCCAGCAACCCCGGGGGACCCCAAAGGGACTATGGCTACACCTTC. Its protein product is CASNPGGPQRDYGYTF. This chain uses TRBV7-2 with TRBJ1-2; TRBD1 is a possible D gene (5 bases). The CDR3 is 16 residues long. From germline, CDR1 is SGHTA and CDR2 FQGNSA. Trimming stripped 7 bases from V and 3 bases from J, with 21 bases between.

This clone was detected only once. The CDR3 loop reads CASSSNRGRATDTQYF. CDR3 coding DNA: TGTGCCAGCAGCAGCAACAGGGGGCGCGCGACAGATACGCAGTATTTT. The rearrangement uses TRBV7-2 and TRBJ2-3; TRBD1 matches at 9 bases. The germline V gene has CDR1 SGHTA and CDR2 FQGNSA. The CDR3 covers 16 residues. V lost 5 bases, J lost 3 bases, and 9 bases stayed unmatched.

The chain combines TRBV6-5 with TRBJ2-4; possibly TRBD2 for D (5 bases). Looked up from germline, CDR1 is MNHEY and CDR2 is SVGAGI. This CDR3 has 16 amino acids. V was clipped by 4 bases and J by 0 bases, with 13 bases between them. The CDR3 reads CASSLETGSAKNIQYF. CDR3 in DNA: TGTGCCAGCAGTTTGGAAACGGGGTCAGCCAAAAACATTCAGTACTTC.

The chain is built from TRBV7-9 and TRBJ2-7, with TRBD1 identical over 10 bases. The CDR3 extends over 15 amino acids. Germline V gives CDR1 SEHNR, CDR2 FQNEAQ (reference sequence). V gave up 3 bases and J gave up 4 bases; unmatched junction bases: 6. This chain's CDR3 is CASSFFRDRGYEQYF. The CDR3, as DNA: TGTGCCAGCAGCTTTTTCCGGGACAGGGGTTACGAGCAGTACTTC.

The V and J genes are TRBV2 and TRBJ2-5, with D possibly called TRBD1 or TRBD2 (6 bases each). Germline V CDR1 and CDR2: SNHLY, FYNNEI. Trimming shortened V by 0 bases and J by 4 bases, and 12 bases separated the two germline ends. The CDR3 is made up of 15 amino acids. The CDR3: CASSEAPGAGETQYF. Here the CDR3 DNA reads TGTGCCAGCAGTGAAGCGCCGGGGGCCGGAGAGACCCAGTACTTC.

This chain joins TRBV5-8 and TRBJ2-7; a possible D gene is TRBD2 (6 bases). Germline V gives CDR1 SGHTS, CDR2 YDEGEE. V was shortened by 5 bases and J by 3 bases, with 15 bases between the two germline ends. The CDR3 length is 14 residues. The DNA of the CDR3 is TGTGCCAGCAGGCGGGGCCAGGGAAACTACGAGCAGTACTTC. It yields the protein CASRRGQGNYEQYF.

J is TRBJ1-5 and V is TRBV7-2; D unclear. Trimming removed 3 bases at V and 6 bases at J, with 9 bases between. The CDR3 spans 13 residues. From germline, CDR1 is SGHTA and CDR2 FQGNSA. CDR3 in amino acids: CASSLDGSQPQHF. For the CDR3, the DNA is TGTGCCAGCAGCTTGGATGGGAGTCAGCCCCAGCATTTT. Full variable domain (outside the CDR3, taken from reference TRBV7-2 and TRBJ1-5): GAGVSQSPSNKVTEKGKDVELRCDPISGHTALYWYRQSLGQGLEFLIYFQGNSAPDKSGLPSDRFSAERTGGSVSTLTIQRTQQEDSAVYLCASSLDGSQPQHFGDGTRLSIL.

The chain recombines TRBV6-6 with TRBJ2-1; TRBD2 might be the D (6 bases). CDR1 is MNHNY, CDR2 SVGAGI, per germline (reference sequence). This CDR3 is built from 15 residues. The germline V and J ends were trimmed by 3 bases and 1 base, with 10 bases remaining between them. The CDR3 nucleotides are TGTGCCAGCAGTTATGTCGCGGGGTCCTACAATGAGCAGTTCTTC. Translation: CASSYVAGSYNEQFF.

CDR3 loop: CASSDGTGPVEAQYF. The DNA for the CDR3 is TGTGCCAGCAGTGATGGGACAGGTCCGGTTGAGGCCCAGTACTTC. The chain has TRBV5-6 and TRBJ2-5; TRBD1 agrees at 8 bases. The CDR3 spans 15 residues. The trim removed 5 bases at V and 9 bases at J, leaving 15 bases unmatched. Germline V gene sequence: CDR1 SGHDT, CDR2 YYEEEE. The complete variable domain, with remaining parts taken from reference TRBV5-6 and TRBJ2-5, reads DAGVTQSPTHLIKTRGQQVTLRCSPKSGHDTVSWYQQALGQGPQFIFQYYEEEERQRGNFPDRFSGHQFPNYSSELNVNALLLGDSALYLCASSDGTGPVEAQYFGPGTRLLVL.

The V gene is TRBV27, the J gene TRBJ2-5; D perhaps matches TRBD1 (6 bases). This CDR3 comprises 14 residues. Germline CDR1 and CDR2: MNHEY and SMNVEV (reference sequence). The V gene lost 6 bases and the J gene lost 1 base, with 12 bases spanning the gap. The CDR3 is CASRVRGPQETQYF. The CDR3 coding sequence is TGTGCCAGCAGGGTCAGGGGCCCCCAAGAGACCCAGTACTTC.

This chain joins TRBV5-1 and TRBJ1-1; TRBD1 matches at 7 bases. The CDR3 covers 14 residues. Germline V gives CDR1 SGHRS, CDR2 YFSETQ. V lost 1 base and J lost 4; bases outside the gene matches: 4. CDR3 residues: CASSLQGGGTEAFF. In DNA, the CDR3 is TGCGCCAGCAGCTTGCAGGGGGGCGGCACTGAAGCTTTCTTT.

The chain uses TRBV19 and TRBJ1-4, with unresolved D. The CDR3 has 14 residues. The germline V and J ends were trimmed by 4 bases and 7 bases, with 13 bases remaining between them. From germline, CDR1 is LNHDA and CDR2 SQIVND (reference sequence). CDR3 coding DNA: TGTGCCAGTAGTACAGGAGGGCTAGGTGAAAAACTGTTTTTT. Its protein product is CASSTGGLGEKLFF.

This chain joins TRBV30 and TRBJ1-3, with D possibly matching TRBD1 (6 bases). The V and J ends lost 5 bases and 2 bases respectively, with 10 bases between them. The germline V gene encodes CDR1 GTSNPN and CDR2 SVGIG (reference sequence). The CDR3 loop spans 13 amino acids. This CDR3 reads CAWATGTGNTIYF. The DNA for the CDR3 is TGTGCCTGGGCCACAGGGACTGGAAACACCATATATTTT.

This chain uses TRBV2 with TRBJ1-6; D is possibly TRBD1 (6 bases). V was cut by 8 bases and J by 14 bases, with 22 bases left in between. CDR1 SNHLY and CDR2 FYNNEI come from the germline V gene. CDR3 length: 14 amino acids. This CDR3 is CASGLSGTPKSLHF. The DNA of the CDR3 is TGTGCCAGCGGCCTCTCGGGGACACCGAAGTCCCTCCACTTT.